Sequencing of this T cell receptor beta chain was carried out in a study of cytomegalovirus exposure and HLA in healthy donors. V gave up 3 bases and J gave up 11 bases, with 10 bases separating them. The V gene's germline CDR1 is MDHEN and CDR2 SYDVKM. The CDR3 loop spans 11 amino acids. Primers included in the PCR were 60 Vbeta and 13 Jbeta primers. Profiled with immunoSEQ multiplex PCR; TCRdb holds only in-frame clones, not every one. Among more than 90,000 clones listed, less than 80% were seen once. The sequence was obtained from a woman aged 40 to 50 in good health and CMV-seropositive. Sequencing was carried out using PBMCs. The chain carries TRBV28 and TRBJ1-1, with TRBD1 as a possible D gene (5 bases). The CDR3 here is CASSLGLAAFF. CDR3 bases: TGTGCCAGCAGTTTGGGGCTTGCGGCTTTCTTT.